Below, one T cell receptor (beta chain) is given with its context. Compared with germline, one end of the junction differs, possibly owing to a read error. The germline CDR1 and CDR2 sequences are MNHEY and SVGAGI. The CDR3 runs to 16 residues. These data belong to a study of tumor and adjacent non-tumor tissue in lung cancer. TCRbeta libraries were built with three rounds of nested PCR, modified from ARM-PCR. TCRdb re-derived calls from the multiplex PCR reads in MiXCR, one entry per CDR3 protein. The table lists roughly 120,000 distinct CDR3 sequences, roughly three fifths of them singletons. RNA was extracted from bulk tissue without any cell sorting. This non-tumor lung sample came from over 3 cm beyond the tumor edge.

This receptor was taken from a man aged 60-69 years with non-small cell lung cancer. Source material: distant non-tumor lung tissue. The chain is built from TRBV6-5 and TRBJ1-2; perhaps TRBD1 as D (5 bases). The CDR3 nucleotides read TGTGTCAGCAAGGGGCTTCAGGCAGAAACTAACTATGGCTACACCTTC. Encoded protein: CVSKGLQAETNYGYTF.